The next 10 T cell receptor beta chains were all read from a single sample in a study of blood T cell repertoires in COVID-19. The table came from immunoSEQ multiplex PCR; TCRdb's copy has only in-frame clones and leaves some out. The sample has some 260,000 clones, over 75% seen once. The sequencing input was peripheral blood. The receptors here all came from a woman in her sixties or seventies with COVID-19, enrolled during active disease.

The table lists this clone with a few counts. The CDR3 coding sequence is TGTGCCAGCTCACCAAGAGGGTTCTCTGGAAACACCATATATTTT. Translation: CASSPRGFSGNTIYF. The chain combines TRBV18 with TRBJ1-3; D is unresolved. Germline V CDR1 and CDR2: KGHSH, LQKENI. The CDR3 has 15 residues. The V end lost 2 bases, the J end lost 0 bases, and 8 bases lay between the germline ends.

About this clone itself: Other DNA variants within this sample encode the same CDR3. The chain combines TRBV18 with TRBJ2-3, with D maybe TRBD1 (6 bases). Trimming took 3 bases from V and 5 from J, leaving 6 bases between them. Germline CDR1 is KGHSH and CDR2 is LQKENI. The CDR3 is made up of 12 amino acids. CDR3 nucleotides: TGTGCCAGCTCACCCAGGGGAGATACGCAGTATTTT. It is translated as CASSPRGDTQYF.

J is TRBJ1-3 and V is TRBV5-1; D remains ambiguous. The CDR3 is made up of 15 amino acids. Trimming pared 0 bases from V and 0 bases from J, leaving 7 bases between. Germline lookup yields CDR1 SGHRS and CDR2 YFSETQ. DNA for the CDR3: TGCGCCAGCAGCTTGGGAGGTGGCTCTGGAAACACCATATATTTT. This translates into CASSLGGGSGNTIYF. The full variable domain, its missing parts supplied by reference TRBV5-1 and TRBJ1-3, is KAGVTQTPRYLIKTRGQQVTLSCSPISGHRSVSWYQQTPGQGLQFLFEYFSETQRNKGNFPGRFSGRQFSNSRSEMNVSTLELGDSALYLCASSLGGGSGNTIYFGEGSWLTVV.

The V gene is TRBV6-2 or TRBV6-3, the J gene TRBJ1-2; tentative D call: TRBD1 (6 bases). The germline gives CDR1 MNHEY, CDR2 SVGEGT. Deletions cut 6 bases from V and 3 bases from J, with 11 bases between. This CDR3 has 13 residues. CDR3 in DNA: TGTGCCAGCAGCGCGGACAGTTACTATGGCTACACCTTC. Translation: CASSADSYYGYTF.

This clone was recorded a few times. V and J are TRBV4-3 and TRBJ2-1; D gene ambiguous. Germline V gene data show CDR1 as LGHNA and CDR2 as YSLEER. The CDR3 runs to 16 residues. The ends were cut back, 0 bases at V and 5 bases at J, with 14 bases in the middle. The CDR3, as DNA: TGCGCCAGCAGCCAAGAGAGCGCAGCCGTCCACAATGAGCAGTTCTTC. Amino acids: CASSQESAAVHNEQFF.

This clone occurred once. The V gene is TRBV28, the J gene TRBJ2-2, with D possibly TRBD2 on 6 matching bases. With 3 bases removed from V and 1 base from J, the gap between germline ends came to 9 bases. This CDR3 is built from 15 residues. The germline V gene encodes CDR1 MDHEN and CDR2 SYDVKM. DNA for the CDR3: TGTGCCAGCAGTTTCGGAGGGGAGAACACCGGGGAGCTGTTTTTT. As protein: CASSFGGENTGELFF.

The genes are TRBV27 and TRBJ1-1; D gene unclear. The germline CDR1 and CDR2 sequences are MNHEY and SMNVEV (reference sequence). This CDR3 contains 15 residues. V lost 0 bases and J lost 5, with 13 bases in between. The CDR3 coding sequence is TGTGCCAGCAGTTTATCGCCCTTTGGCAGGACTGAAGCTTTCTTT. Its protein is CASSLSPFGRTEAFF.

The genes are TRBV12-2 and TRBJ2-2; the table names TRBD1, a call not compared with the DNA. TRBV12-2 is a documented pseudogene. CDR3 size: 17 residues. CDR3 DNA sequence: TGTGCAAGTCCCTACGACAGGGGGCCCTTTAACACCGGGGAGCTGTTTTTT. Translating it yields CASPYDRGPFNTGELFF.

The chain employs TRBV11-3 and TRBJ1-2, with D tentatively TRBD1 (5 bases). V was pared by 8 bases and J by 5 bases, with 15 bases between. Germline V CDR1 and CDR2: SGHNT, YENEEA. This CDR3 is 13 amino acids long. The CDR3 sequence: CASGMGEAYGYTF. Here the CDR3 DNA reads TGTGCCAGCGGTATGGGGGAGGCGTATGGCTACACCTTC. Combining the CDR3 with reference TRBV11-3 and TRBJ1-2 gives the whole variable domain EAGVVQSPRYKIIEKKQPVAFWCNPISGHNTLYWYLQNLGQGPELLIRYENEEAVDDSQLPKDRFSAERLKGVDSTLKIQPAELGDSAVYLCASGMGEAYGYTFGSGTRLTVV.

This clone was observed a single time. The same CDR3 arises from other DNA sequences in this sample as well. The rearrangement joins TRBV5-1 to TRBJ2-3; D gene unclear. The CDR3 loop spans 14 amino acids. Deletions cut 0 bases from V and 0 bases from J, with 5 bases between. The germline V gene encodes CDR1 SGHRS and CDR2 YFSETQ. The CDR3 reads CASSLGLSTDTQYF. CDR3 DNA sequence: TGCGCCAGCAGCTTGGGACTCAGCACAGATACGCAGTATTTT.